These T cell receptor beta chains were read from a single sample in a study of radiotherapy plus CTLA-4 blockade in lung cancer. The assay was immunoSEQ multiplex PCR, and TCRdb's table has in-frame clones only and misses some. Among about 53,000 clones listed, roughly four fifths were seen once. Specimen: peripheral blood, collected from a patient treated with radiotherapy plus ipilimumab. The receptors originated from a human donor with non-small cell lung cancer whose response to radiotherapy plus ipilimumab could not be evaluated. Both conserved end residues are trimmed from each CDR3.

j_call	v_call	cdr3_aa
TRBJ1-2	TRBV19	ASSIVPGGTAYGYT
TRBJ2-7	TRBV9	ASSPHSFAGGVDYEQY
TRBJ2-2	TRBV19	ASSFDQRTGGLTGELF
TRBJ1-2	TRBV7-2	ASSTNTKANYGYT
TRBJ1-1	TRBV6-1	ASSLARTEAF
TRBJ1-1	TRBV7-8	ASSLAYAGNTEAF
TRBJ2-3	TRBV29-1	SVEASGSVDTQY
TRBJ2-7	TRBV10-3	AIRGQGAMYEQY
TRBJ2-3	TRBV9	ASSRGGTDTQY
TRBJ2-1	TRBV13	ASSGRISYNEQF
TRBJ1-4	TRBV5-4	ASSLQKTNEKLF
TRBJ1-5	TRBV7-2	ASSFSGVSNQPQH
TRBJ2-2	TRBV7-9	ASSLGGTGRTGELF
TRBJ2-5	TRBV7-2	ASSIDRGRETQY
TRBJ2-5	TRBV7-2	ASNRAAGEGETQY
TRBJ2-7	TRBV15	ATSSRTGDYEQY
TRBJ1-3	TRBV13	ASSLHSGKAGNTIY
TRBJ2-3	TRBV28	ASRVTSTDTQY
TRBJ2-2	TRBV19	ASSIWMSGLSTGELF
TRBJ2-3	TRBV11-2	ASSLTGTRGTDTQY
TRBJ1-2	TRBV5-4	ASSPRQGREYGYT
TRBJ1-2	TRBV6-1	ASSVTGTGGNYGYT
TRBJ2-5	TRBV19	ASSATAGQKETQY
TRBJ1-1	TRBV15	ATSIYSGTEAF
TRBJ2-2	TRBV28	ASSGTANTGELF
TRBJ1-4	TRBV18	ASSLTRSEKLF
TRBJ2-1	TRBV4-3	ASSQDGAHEQF
TRBJ2-1	TRBV5-1	ASRLRTSALHTAAYNEQF
TRBJ1-4	TRBV11-2	ASSRDRGTGKLF
TRBJ2-7	TRBV7-8	ASSPDRGLYEQY
TRBJ1-3	TRBV28	ASSSGQGGGGNTIY
TRBJ1-5	TRBV4-1	ASSPRGAGGPYQPQH
TRBJ1-4	TRBV28	ASTSRRQGALVGKLF
TRBJ2-1	TRBV5-1	ASSLGLAGTYNEQF
TRBJ1-4	TRBV5-4	ASSTDRDRENEKLF
TRBJ2-2	TRBV30	AWSVTAGRNTGELF
TRBJ2-7	TRBV7-9	ASSQGGQTYSYEQY
TRBJ2-1	TRBV10-3	AIKDRAASYNEQF
TRBJ1-2	TRBV5-1	ASSLGQGDGYT
TRBJ2-7	TRBV7-2	ASSFLAGERYEQY
TRBJ2-2	TRBV18	ASSPPVGGAPGELF
TRBJ1-1	TRBV19	ASRERGDLNTEAF
TRBJ1-2	TRBV9	ASSVTGVTSYGYT
TRBJ2-7	TRBV20-1	SARDHYEQY
TRBJ1-1	TRBV5-1	ASSLMGSTEAF
TRBJ2-5	TRBV27	ASSFRREETQY
TRBJ2-7	TRBV28	ASRLASGTLSYEQY
TRBJ2-1	TRBV11-2	ASSFPLGEQF
TRBJ1-4	TRBV19	ASSIGGLTNEKLF
TRBJ1-1	TRBV29-1	SVEGRLEAF
TRBJ2-1	TRBV28	ASRSKRLAPTNEQF
TRBJ1-1	TRBV9	ASSPSVTGNTEAF
TRBJ2-1	TRBV2	AGSSSGISYNEQF
TRBJ1-1	TRBV9	ASSATGDVS
TRBJ2-1	TRBV9	ASSPLDRGLFNEQF
TRBJ2-7	TRBV19	ASSPAGGEAYEQY
TRBJ1-1	TRBV30	AWRFRVNTEAF
TRBJ1-2	TRBV6-5	ASSYTLQGSTYGYT